This T cell receptor (beta chain) was sequenced in a study of shared clonotypes between healthy human individuals. Trimming shortened V by 5 bases and J by 1 base, and 3 bases separated the two germline ends. The CDR3 totals 11 residues. Germline loops: CDR1 SGHAT, CDR2 FQNNGV. Findings of the study overall: Despite large depth, sorted-subset datasets appeared incompletely sequenced. A handful of donors shared about 4.8% of their naive CD4 clonotypes.

This clone appeared once. The target antigen is unknown. This may be a read error, as it is one base from a much larger clone. Other DNA variants within this sample encode the same CDR3. Clones were sequenced by immunoSEQ multiplex PCR, and TCRdb holds only the in-frame ones, with some missing. Seen here are some 2,000,000 clones, around 95% observed once, and the top ten hold roughly 0.13%. The clonotype was recovered from a young man in good health. The chain recombines TRBV11-2 with TRBJ2-7; D unresolved. The sequenced sample was naive CD4+ T cells sorted from blood. Subset specified: CD45RA+ positively selected. Here the CDR3 DNA reads TGTGCCAGCAGCGCTTCCTACGAGCAGTACTTC. It yields the protein CASSASYEQYF.